This is a list of T cell receptor beta chains from one sample in a study of long-term antiretroviral therapy in people with HIV. The data were produced by immunoSEQ multiplex PCR, yet TCRdb's version contains in-frame clones alone and is incomplete. The sample has about 39,000 clones, approximately 85% seen once. The sequences come from unsorted PBMCs, collected 3.1 years after starting antiretroviral therapy. The receptors derive from a woman aged 50 to 60 with HIV. The CDR3 runs from the conserved cysteine through the conserved F or W. Fields, in order: V gene, J gene, CDR3 protein.

V: TRBV11-2; J: TRBJ2-1; CDR3: CASSLSGGGGTEQFF
V: TRBV30; J: TRBJ1-2; CDR3: CAWTHAGTGGLSGYTF
V: TRBV6-4; J: TRBJ2-3; CDR3: CASSGPPFRIWGDTQYF
V: TRBV18; J: TRBJ2-2; CDR3: CASTSALAEYTGELFF
V: TRBV7-9; J: TRBJ2-1; CDR3: CASSFSAPRIDEQFF
V: TRBV21-1; J: TRBJ2-7; CDR3: CASTAPGPGACEQYF
V: TRBV7-9; J: TRBJ2-7; CDR3: CASSGPSGPHYEQYF
V: TRBV7-2; J: TRBJ1-1; CDR3: CASSHGTAEAFF
V: TRBV11-2; J: TRBJ2-3; CDR3: CASSWTSGGRDTQYF
V: TRBV10-3; J: TRBJ2-5; CDR3: CAISDFGGETQYF
V: TRBV11-3; J: TRBJ1-1; CDR3: CASSLDGRLNTEAFF
V: TRBV19; J: TRBJ1-2; CDR3: CASSQDRGSYGYTF
V: TRBV4-1; J: TRBJ2-7; CDR3: CASSQDPARGASYEQYF
V: TRBV10-3; J: TRBJ2-1; CDR3: CAISESGSGGAYNEQFF
V: TRBV5-1; J: TRBJ2-5; CDR3: CASSLLRALQETQYF
V: TRBV11-2; J: TRBJ2-7; CDR3: CASSLTRGGPYEQYF
V: TRBV7-8; J: TRBJ2-2; CDR3: CASSSGQGSNGELFF
V: TRBV7-3; J: TRBJ1-2; CDR3: CASSASGAAGYTF
V: TRBV10-2; J: TRBJ1-3; CDR3: CASNDPFGTDATGNTIYF
V: TRBV27; J: TRBJ2-2; CDR3: CASSFQTGELFF
V: TRBV4-3; J: TRBJ2-7; CDR3: CASSQDWSSTYEQYF
V: TRBV2; J: TRBJ1-2; CDR3: CASAAGTGGYYGYTF
V: TRBV19; J: TRBJ1-6; CDR3: CASSPMAGNSPLHF
V: TRBV14; J: TRBJ2-5; CDR3: CASSQGGRGGQETQYF
V: TRBV5-1; J: TRBJ2-2; CDR3: CASSSPPGELFF
V: TRBV27; J: TRBJ2-7; CDR3: CASMRLGGEQYF
V: TRBV11-3; J: TRBJ2-3; CDR3: CASSARQGTGGADTQYF
V: TRBV19; J: TRBJ1-2; CDR3: CASRPGQDIFGYTF
V: TRBV2; J: TRBJ2-7; CDR3: CASSADRGLNEQYF
V: TRBV6-6; J: TRBJ1-5; CDR3: CASSLGGGGANQPQHF
V: TRBV29-1; J: TRBJ2-5; CDR3: CSVASGTGVETQYF
V: TRBV7-7; J: TRBJ1-2; CDR3: CASSFPAGGTCYGYTF
V: TRBV25-1; J: TRBJ1-1; CDR3: CASSESDRGGTEAFF
V: TRBV5-4; J: TRBJ1-1; CDR3: CASSPMGPNTEAFF
V: TRBV6-5; J: TRBJ2-5; CDR3: CASSPGPPRETQYF
V: TRBV6-5; J: TRBJ1-2; CDR3: CASSYWRGLNYGYTF
V: TRBV5-4; J: TRBJ2-1; CDR3: CASSLAGGGPYNEQFF
V: TRBV6-6; J: TRBJ1-6; CDR3: CASSPMGQGNSPLHF
V: TRBV7-8; J: TRBJ2-7; CDR3: CASSLELSIYEQYF
V: TRBV2; J: TRBJ1-2; CDR3: CASSEGQGAYYGYTF
V: TRBV7-3; J: TRBJ2-1; CDR3: CASSFPVASGGVEQFF